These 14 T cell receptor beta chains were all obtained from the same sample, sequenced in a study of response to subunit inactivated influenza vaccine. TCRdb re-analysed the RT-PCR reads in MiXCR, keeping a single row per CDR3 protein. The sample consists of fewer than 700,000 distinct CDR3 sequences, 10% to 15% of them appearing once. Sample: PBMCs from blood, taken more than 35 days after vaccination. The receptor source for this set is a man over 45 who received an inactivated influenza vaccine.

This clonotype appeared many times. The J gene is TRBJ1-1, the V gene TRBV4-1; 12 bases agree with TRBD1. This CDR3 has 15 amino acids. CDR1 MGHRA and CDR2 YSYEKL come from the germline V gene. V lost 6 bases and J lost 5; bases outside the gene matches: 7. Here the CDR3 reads CASSRDRGPGTEAFF. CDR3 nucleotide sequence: TGCGCCAGCAGTCGGGACAGGGGGCCGGGGACTGAAGCTTTCTTT.

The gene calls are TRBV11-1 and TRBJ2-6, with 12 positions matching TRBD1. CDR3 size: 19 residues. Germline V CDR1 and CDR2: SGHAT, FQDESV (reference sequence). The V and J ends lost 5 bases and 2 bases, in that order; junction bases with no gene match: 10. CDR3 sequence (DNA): TGTGCCAGCAGCACGAATTACCGGGACAGGGGGCCTGGGGCCAACGTCCTGACTTTC. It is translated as CASSTNYRDRGPGANVLTF.

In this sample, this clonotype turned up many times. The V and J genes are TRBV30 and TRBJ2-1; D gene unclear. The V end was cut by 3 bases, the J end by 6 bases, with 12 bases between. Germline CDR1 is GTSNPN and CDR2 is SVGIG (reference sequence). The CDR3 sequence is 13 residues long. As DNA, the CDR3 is TGTGCCTGGAGGGCCTTACTCAGCAATGAGCAGTTCTTC. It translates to CAWRALLSNEQFF.

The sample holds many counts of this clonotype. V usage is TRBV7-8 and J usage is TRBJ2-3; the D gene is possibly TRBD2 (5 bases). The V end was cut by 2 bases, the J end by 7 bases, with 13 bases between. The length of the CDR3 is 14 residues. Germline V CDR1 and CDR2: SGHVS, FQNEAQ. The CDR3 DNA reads TGTGCCAGCAGCTTAAATTGGGAGATAAATACGCAGTATTTT. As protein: CASSLNWEINTQYF.

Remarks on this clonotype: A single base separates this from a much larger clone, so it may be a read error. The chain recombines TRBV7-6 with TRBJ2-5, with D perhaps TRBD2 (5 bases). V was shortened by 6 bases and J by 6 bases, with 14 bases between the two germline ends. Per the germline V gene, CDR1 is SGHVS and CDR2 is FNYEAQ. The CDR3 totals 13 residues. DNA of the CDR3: TGTGCCAGCAGTTCAACCCCGGGGAAGACCCAGTACTTC. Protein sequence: CASSSTPGKTQYF.

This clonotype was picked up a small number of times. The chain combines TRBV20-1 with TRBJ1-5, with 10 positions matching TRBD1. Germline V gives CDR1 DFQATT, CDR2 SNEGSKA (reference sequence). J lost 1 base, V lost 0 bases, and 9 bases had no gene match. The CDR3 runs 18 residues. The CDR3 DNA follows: TGCAGTGCTAGAGACTTACGAGGGGGACAGGGGAGCAATCAGCCCCAGCATTTT. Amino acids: CSARDLRGGQGSNQPQHF.

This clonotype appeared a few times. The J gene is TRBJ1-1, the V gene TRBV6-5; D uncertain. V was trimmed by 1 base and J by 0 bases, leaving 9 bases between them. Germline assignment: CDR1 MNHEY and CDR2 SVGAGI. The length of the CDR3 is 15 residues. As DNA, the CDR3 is TGTGCCAGCAGTTACTTTCGGCAGCTGAACACTGAAGCTTTCTTT. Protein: CASSYFRQLNTEAFF.

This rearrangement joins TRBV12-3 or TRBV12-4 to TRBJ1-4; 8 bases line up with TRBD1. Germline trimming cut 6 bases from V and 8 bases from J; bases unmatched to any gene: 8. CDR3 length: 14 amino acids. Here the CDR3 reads CASSTVRTGEKLFF. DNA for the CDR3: TGTGCCAGCAGCACAGTCCGGACAGGGGAAAAACTGTTTTTT.

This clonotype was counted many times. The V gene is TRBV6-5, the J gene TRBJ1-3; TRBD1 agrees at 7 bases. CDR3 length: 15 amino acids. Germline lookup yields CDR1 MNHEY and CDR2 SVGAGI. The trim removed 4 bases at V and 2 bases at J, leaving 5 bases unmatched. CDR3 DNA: TGTGCCAGCAGTTCAGGGGGAGTAGCTGGAAACACCATATATTTT. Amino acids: CASSSGGVAGNTIYF.

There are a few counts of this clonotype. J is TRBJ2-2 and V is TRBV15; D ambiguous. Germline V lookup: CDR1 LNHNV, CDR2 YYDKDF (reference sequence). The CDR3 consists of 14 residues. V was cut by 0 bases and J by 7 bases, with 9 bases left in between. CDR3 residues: CATSRDRWGGELFF. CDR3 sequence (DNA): TGTGCCACCAGCAGAGATCGATGGGGCGGGGAGCTGTTTTTT. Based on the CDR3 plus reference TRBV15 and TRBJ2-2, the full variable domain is DAMVIQNPRYQVTQFGKPVTLSCSQTLNHNVMYWYQQKSSQAPKLLFHYYDKDFNNEADTPDNFQSRRPNTSFCFLDIRSPGLGDTAMYLCATSRDRWGGELFFGEGSRLTVL.

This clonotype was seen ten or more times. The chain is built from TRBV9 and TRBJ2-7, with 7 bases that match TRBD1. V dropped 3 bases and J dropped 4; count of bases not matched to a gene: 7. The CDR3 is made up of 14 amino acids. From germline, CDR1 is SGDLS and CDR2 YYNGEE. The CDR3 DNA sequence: TGTGCCAGCAGCGCAACAGGGGTGGGGTACGAGCAGTACTTC. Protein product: CASSATGVGYEQYF.

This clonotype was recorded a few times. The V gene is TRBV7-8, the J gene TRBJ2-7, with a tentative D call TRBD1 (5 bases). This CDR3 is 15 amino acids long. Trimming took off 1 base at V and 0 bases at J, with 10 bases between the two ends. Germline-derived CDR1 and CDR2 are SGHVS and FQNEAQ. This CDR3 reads CASSLGATVSYEQYF. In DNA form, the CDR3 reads TGTGCCAGCAGCTTAGGGGCGACAGTCTCCTACGAGCAGTACTTC.

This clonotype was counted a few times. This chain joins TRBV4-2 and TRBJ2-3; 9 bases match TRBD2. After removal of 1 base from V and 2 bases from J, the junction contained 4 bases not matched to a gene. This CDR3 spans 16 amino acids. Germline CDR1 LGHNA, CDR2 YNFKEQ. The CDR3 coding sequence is TGTGCCAGCAGCCAAGTTAGCGGGGGAATCACAGATACGCAGTATTTT. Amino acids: CASSQVSGGITDTQYF.

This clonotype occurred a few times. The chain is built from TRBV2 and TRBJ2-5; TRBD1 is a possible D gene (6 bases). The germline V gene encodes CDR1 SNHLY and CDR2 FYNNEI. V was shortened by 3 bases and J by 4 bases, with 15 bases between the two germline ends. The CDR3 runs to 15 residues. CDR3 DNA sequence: TGTGCCAGCAGTGAGATTGGGGGCAGAGTAGAGACCCAGTACTTC. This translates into CASSEIGGRVETQYF.